Each of the 20 T cell receptor beta chains below was sequenced from the same sample in a study of blood T cell repertoires in COVID-19. Sequencing used immunoSEQ multiplex PCR; TCRdb keeps in-frame clones, though not all of them. The profile shows hundreds of thousands of clones, around 85% of them singletons. Sequencing was done on a sample of PBMCs or T cells enriched from blood (not recorded which). The receptor set was obtained from a woman in her twenties or thirties who had been exposed to COVID-19.

The V and J genes are TRBV19 and TRBJ2-3; TRBD1 aligns across 10 bases. After removal of 6 bases from V and 2 bases from J, the junction contained 5 bases not matched to a gene. The CDR3 loop spans 15 amino acids. CDR1 LNHDA and CDR2 SQIVND come from the germline V gene (reference sequence). Written as DNA, the CDR3 is TGTGCCAGTAGCACGGGACAGGGGATCACAGATACGCAGTATTTT. Amino acids: CASSTGQGITDTQYF.

V gene TRBV27 combines with J gene TRBJ2-7, with TRBD2 identical over 10 bases. Germline-derived CDR1 and CDR2 are MNHEY and SMNVEV (reference sequence). Trimming took 3 bases from V and 0 from J; bases not matched to a gene: 2. The CDR3 is 15 residues long. CDR3 sequence reads: CASSLVAGGSYEQYF. CDR3 in DNA: TGTGCCAGCAGTTTGGTAGCGGGGGGCTCCTACGAGCAGTACTTC.

The V gene is TRBV13, the J gene TRBJ2-7; 12 bases line up with TRBD1. After removal of 9 bases from V and 5 bases from J, the junction contained 11 bases not matched to a gene. This CDR3 comprises 15 residues. The V gene's germline CDR1 is PRHDT and CDR2 FYEKMQ (reference sequence). The CDR3: CASSSTGTGGHEQYF. DNA of the CDR3: TGTGCCAGTTCCTCAACCGGGACAGGGGGCCACGAGCAGTACTTC.

V and J are TRBV10-3 and TRBJ2-7, with D possibly matching TRBD2 (7 bases). V was pared by 10 bases and J by 2 bases, with 15 bases between. This CDR3 is built from 13 residues. Per germline, CDR1 ENHRY and CDR2 SYGVKD. CDR3 coding DNA: TGTGCCACCCGGGAGGCAGGGGCCTACGAGCAGTACTTC. Protein product: CATREAGAYEQYF.

J is TRBJ1-2 and V is TRBV5-4, with D possibly TRBD1 on 6 matching bases. Germline-derived CDR1 and CDR2 are SGHNT and YYREEE (reference sequence). This CDR3 is 15 amino acids long. The V end was cut by 3 bases, the J end by 5 bases, with 17 bases between. CDR3 nucleotide sequence: TGTGCCAGCAGCTCCTCGGGGGGCGAAAGTTATGGCTACACCTTC. Residues: CASSSSGGESYGYTF.

The V and J genes are TRBV6-5 and TRBJ2-2; D uncertain. Trimming shortened V by 2 bases and J by 1 base, and 11 bases separated the two germline ends. Germline V CDR1 and CDR2: MNHEY, SVGAGI. CDR3 length equals 16 residues. CDR3 sequence reads: CASSYDTPLNTGELFF. In nucleotides, the CDR3 is TGTGCCAGCAGTTACGACACGCCGCTGAACACCGGGGAGCTGTTTTTT.

V is TRBV10-3 and J is TRBJ1-2; D gene unclear. The CDR3 is 14 amino acids. Trimming took 7 bases from V and 3 from J, leaving 15 bases between them. Germline V gene sequence: CDR1 ENHRY, CDR2 SYGVKD. In DNA form, the CDR3 reads TGTGCCATCAATATCGGGGTTGAGGACTATGGCTACACCTTC. Translated: CAINIGVEDYGYTF.

This rearrangement joins TRBV15 to TRBJ2-3; 7 bases map to TRBD2. This CDR3 contains 15 residues. Germline lookup yields CDR1 LNHNV and CDR2 YYDKDF (reference sequence). Losses at the gene ends were 6 bases for V and 3 bases for J; bases not matched to a gene: 9. The CDR3 nucleotides read TGTGCCACCAGTAAGAAGCGGGGTGTTACAGATACGCAGTATTTT. Translation gives CATSKKRGVTDTQYF.

Points on this clone: Within the sample, other DNA sequences also encode this same CDR3. The rearrangement joins TRBV28 to TRBJ2-6; no clear D gene. Germline assignment: CDR1 MDHEN and CDR2 SYDVKM. V lost 3 bases, J lost 3 bases, and 3 bases lay in between. The CDR3 has 13 amino acids. CDR3 coding DNA: TGTGCCAGCAGTTTGAGTGGGGCCAACGTCCTGACTTTC. Protein sequence: CASSLSGANVLTF.

This chain connects TRBV6-6 to TRBJ2-5; 7 bases fit TRBD1. V lost 2 bases, J lost 4 bases, and 1 base stayed unmatched. CDR1 and CDR2 (germline): MNHNY, SVGAGI (reference sequence). This CDR3 region has 13 residues. The CDR3 nucleotides are TGTGCCAGCAGTTACGACAGGGTAGAGACCCAGTACTTC. Protein: CASSYDRVETQYF.

V and J are TRBV7-3 and TRBJ2-7; no firm D call. This CDR3 is 12 amino acids long. CDR1 is SGHTA and CDR2 is FQGTGA in the germline V gene. V was cut by 7 bases and J by 7 bases, with 14 bases left in between. DNA for the CDR3: TGTGCCAGCACCTGGTGGCTGCGGGAGCAGTACTTC. Translating gives CASTWWLREQYF.

The chain couples TRBV28 to TRBJ2-7, with a weak D call TRBD2 (6 bases). The CDR3 contains 15 residues. Germline CDR1 reads MDHEN; CDR2 reads SYDVKM. Trimming cost V 5 bases and J 0 bases, with 14 bases left between them. CDR3 loop: CASSEAGSSSYEQYF. CDR3 coding DNA: TGTGCCAGCAGTGAGGCGGGGTCGAGCTCCTACGAGCAGTACTTC.

The chain is built from TRBV15 and TRBJ1-4; a possible D gene is TRBD1 (6 bases). Germline CDR1 reads LNHNV; CDR2 reads YYDKDF (reference sequence). This CDR3 is 14 amino acids long. Deletions cut 0 bases from V and 6 bases from J, with 8 bases between. The DNA for the CDR3 is TGTGCCACCAGCAGAGACAGGGGACATGAAAAACTGTTTTTT. Translating gives CATSRDRGHEKLFF.

The J gene is TRBJ1-2, the V gene TRBV6-5, with D possibly being TRBD1 (6 bases). Germline loops: CDR1 MNHEY, CDR2 SVGAGI. The CDR3 runs to 15 residues. V lost 7 bases and J 7 bases, leaving 22 bases between the germline ends. The CDR3 sequence: CASTPGTRGLGGYTF. The CDR3 DNA reads TGTGCCAGCACTCCCGGAACGCGGGGGCTCGGTGGCTACACCTTC.

The V call is TRBV10-3, the J call TRBJ1-2; a weak D match, TRBD1 (6 bases). Per germline, CDR1 ENHRY and CDR2 SYGVKD. V was clipped by 6 bases and J by 5 bases, with 13 bases between them. There are 13 residues in the CDR3. The CDR3 region has the DNA TGTGCCATCAGGTACAGGGAGGGATATGGCTACACCTTC. It yields the protein CAIRYREGYGYTF.

The chain is built from TRBV5-5 and TRBJ1-2; no definite D call. The CDR3 runs 16 residues. Trimming took 0 bases from V and 3 from J, leaving 15 bases between them. CDR1 is SGHKS and CDR2 is YYEKEE in the germline V gene (reference sequence). The CDR3 sequence is CASSLELGRPYYGYTF. In nucleotides, the CDR3 is TGTGCCAGCAGCTTGGAGTTGGGCAGGCCTTACTATGGCTACACCTTC.

The chain links TRBV7-6 to TRBJ2-1; D possibly corresponds to TRBD2 (7 bases). The germline V and J ends were trimmed by 1 base and 5 bases, with 12 bases remaining between them. The CDR3 sequence is 15 residues long. Per germline, CDR1 SGHVS and CDR2 FNYEAQ. The CDR3 DNA reads TGTGCCAGCAGCTTAGTGGGGGGGCCTCACAATGAGCAGTTCTTC. Protein product: CASSLVGGPHNEQFF.

This clone has more than one count but fewer than ten. This chain joins TRBV10-2 and TRBJ1-5, with D possibly TRBD1 on 5 matching bases. V lost 11 bases, J lost 0 bases, and 29 bases lay in between. Germline assignment: CDR1 WSHSY and CDR2 SAAADI. CDR3 length equals 19 residues. CDR3: CARNPTGQRTTYSNQPQHF. DNA of the CDR3: TGCGCCCGCAACCCGACCGGACAAAGGACCACCTATAGCAATCAGCCCCAGCATTTT.

The V call is TRBV24-1, the J call TRBJ2-1; 8 positions agree with TRBD2. Unmatched junction bases numbered 19, after V lost 1 base and J lost 6 bases. Germline values: CDR1 KGHDR, CDR2 SFDVKD. The CDR3 contains 20 residues. CDR3 DNA sequence: TGTGCCACCAGTGATTTTTCGATTCGAGGGGGACTAGGCCCCTCCAATGAGCAGTTCTTC. Its protein product is CATSDFSIRGGLGPSNEQFF.

This rearrangement joins TRBV7-3 to TRBJ1-5; TRBD1 might be the D (5 bases). The CDR3 covers 13 residues. With 4 bases removed from V and 5 bases from J, the gap between germline ends came to 9 bases. Germline V gene sequence: CDR1 SGHTA, CDR2 FQGTGA. The CDR3 nucleotides are TGTGCCAGCAGCTCCCAGGGTGATCAGCCCCAGCATTTT. It specifies CASSSQGDQPQHF. Variable domain in full (rest from reference TRBV7-3 and TRBJ1-5): GAGVSQTPSNKVTEKGKYVELRCDPISGHTALYWYRQSLGQGPEFLIYFQGTGAADDSGLPNDRFFAVRPEGSVSTLKIQRTERGDSAVYLCASSSQGDQPQHFGDGTRLSIL.